The 7 T cell receptor beta chains given below trace back to one sample, sequenced in a study of T cells in Graves' hyperthyroidism and ophthalmopathy. TCR beta CDR3 sequences were amplified from RNA transcripts. TCR CDR3 underwent first-round RT-PCR with the HTBI primer set. A single record per CDR3 protein comes from TCRdb applying MiXCR to the multiplex PCR reads. Of 200,000 to 250,000 distinct CDR3 sequences in the sample, over 20% are singletons; the top ten hold 30% to 40%. Sequenced: blood. All receptors come from a woman between 40 and 55 years old with Graves' ophthalmopathy.

This clonotype was detected ten times or more. The chain combines TRBV11-1 with TRBJ1-2; D gene uncertain. Per germline, CDR1 SGHAT and CDR2 FQDESV (reference sequence). CDR3 length: 16 amino acids. The V and J ends lost 1 base and 0 bases respectively, with 12 bases between them. The CDR3 here is CASSLGRVLTNYGYTF. The CDR3 coding sequence is TGTGCCAGCAGCTTAGGTCGGGTTCTTACTAACTATGGCTACACCTTC. Supplemented by reference TRBV11-1 and TRBJ1-2, the full variable domain reads EAEVAQSPRYKITEKSQAVAFWCDPISGHATLYWYRQILGQGPELLVQFQDESVVDDSQLPKDRFSAERLKGVDSTLKIQPAELGDSAMYLCASSLGRVLTNYGYTFGSGTRLTVV.

This clonotype was detected many times. The chain is built from TRBV19 and TRBJ1-1; D call uncertain. Germline lookup yields CDR1 LNHDA and CDR2 SQIVND (reference sequence). The length of the CDR3 is 12 residues. V dropped 7 bases and J dropped 1 base, with 7 bases sitting between them. The CDR3 loop is CASILGNTEAFF. As DNA, the CDR3 is TGTGCCAGTATTCTCGGGAACACTGAAGCTTTCTTT.

This clonotype was observed at least ten times. The chain couples TRBV6-5 to TRBJ2-7; either TRBD1 or TRBD2 may supply D (5 bases each). Germline V gives CDR1 MNHEY, CDR2 SVGAGI. The CDR3 covers 15 residues. Trimming stripped 0 bases from V and 3 bases from J, with 12 bases between. The CDR3 sequence is CASSYSTGGDYEQYF. CDR3 DNA: TGTGCCAGCAGTTACTCCACAGGAGGTGACTACGAGCAGTACTTC.

The J gene is TRBJ1-5, the V gene TRBV19; 8 positions match TRBD1. The ends lost 7 bases at V and 6 bases at J; junction bases unmatched: 14. Germline values: CDR1 LNHDA, CDR2 SQIVND (reference sequence). This CDR3 is 16 amino acids long. CDR3 in amino acids: CASTGEDRVRSQPQHF. CDR3 bases: TGTGCCAGTACCGGGGAGGACAGGGTCAGGTCTCAGCCCCAGCATTTT.

This clonotype was observed many times. This sequence joins TRBV6-1 and TRBJ1-5; D remains ambiguous. The V gene lost 6 bases and the J gene lost 6 bases, with 12 bases spanning the gap. Germline V gene data show CDR1 as MNHNS and CDR2 as SASEGT. This CDR3 is built from 13 residues. CDR3 in amino acids: CASRRSRVQPQHF. Written as DNA, the CDR3 is TGTGCCAGCAGACGCTCACGGGTTCAGCCCCAGCATTTT.

This clonotype was seen ten or more times. The chain employs TRBV5-1 and TRBJ2-7, with D hard to call. Trimming took off 4 bases at V and 2 bases at J, with 13 bases between the two ends. Germline V CDR1 and CDR2: SGHRS, YFSETQ. This CDR3 contains 14 residues. The CDR3 spells CASSPSRSTYEQYF. The CDR3 bases are TGCGCCAGCAGCCCCTCTAGGAGCACCTACGAGCAGTACTTC.

This clonotype has at least ten counts. This clone may be a read error of a much larger clone one base away. V gene TRBV6-1 combines with J gene TRBJ1-5; D uncertain. The CDR3 loop spans 15 amino acids. V lost 5 bases to trimming and J lost 2 bases, with 13 bases between them. The germline V gene encodes CDR1 MNHNS and CDR2 SASEGT. The CDR3 sequence: CASSLSPRGNQPQHF. CDR3 in DNA: TGTGCCAGCAGTCTATCACCTCGGGGCAATCAGCCCCAGCATTTT.